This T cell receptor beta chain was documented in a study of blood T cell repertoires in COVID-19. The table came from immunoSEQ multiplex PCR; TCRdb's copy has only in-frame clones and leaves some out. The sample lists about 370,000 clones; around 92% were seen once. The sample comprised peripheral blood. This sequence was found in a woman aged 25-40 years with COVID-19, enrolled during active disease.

CDR3: CASSARTGDKGEQYF. In DNA, the CDR3 is TGTGCCAGCAGTGCCCGGACGGGGGATAAGGGGGAGCAGTACTTC. V usage is TRBV6-6 and J usage is TRBJ2-7, with a tentative D call TRBD2 (6 bases). The germline V gene encodes CDR1 MNHNY and CDR2 SVGAGI (reference sequence). The CDR3 is 15 residues long. V lost 5 bases, J lost 7 bases, and 21 bases lay in between.